This entry features one TCR beta chain sequence. Trimming stripped 2 bases from V and 5 bases from J, with 12 bases between. This CDR3 spans 14 amino acids. The germline V gene has CDR1 MNHEY and CDR2 SVGAGI. This sample was taken from a study of control samples from healthy donors and cancer patients. The data were produced by immunoSEQ multiplex PCR, yet TCRdb's version contains in-frame clones alone and is incomplete. The table includes 100,000 to 150,000 clones, roughly 90% detected once. Sequencing was done on a sample of blood. This TCR was sampled from a man aged 18 to 35 in good health. The V gene is TRBV6-5, the J gene TRBJ1-1; D may be TRBD1 (5 bases). Here the CDR3 reads CASSYARGGTEAFF. CDR3 nucleotide sequence: TGTGCCAGCAGTTACGCGCGGGGGGGAACTGAAGCTTTCTTT.